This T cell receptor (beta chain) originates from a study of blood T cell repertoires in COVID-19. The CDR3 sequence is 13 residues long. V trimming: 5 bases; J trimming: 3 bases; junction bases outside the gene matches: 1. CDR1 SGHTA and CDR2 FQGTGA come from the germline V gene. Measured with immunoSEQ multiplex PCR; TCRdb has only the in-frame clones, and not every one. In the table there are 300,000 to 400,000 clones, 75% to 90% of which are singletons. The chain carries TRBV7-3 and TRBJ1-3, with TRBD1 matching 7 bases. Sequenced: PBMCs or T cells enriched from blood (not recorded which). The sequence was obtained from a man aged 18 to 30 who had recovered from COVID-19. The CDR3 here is CASSTGVGNTIYF. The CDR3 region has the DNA TGTGCCAGCAGCACAGGGGTTGGAAACACCATATATTTT.